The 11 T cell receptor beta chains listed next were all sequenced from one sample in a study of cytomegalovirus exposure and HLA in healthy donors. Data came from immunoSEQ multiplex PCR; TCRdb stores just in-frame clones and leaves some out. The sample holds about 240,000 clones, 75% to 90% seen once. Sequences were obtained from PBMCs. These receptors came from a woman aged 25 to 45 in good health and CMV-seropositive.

The CDR3 sequence: CASSEGDSAGANVLTF. CDR3 in DNA: TGTGCCAGCAGCGAGGGGGACAGTGCTGGGGCCAACGTCCTGACTTTC. This chain connects TRBV9 to TRBJ2-6; 7 bases align to TRBD1. The CDR3 runs 16 residues. With V trimmed by 3 bases and J by 2 bases, 5 bases remained unmatched. CDR1 is SGDLS and CDR2 is YYNGEE in the germline V gene. The full variable domain, its missing parts supplied by reference TRBV9 and TRBJ2-6, is DSGVTQTPKHLITATGQRVTLRCSPRSGDLSVYWYQQSLDQGLQFLIQYYNGEERAKGNILERFSAQQFPDLHSELNLSSLELGDSALYFCASSEGDSAGANVLTFGAGSRLTVL.

For the CDR3, the DNA is TGCGCCAGCAGCCAAGAAGCGGGAGGCACCGGGGAGCTGTTTTTT. This codes for CASSQEAGGTGELFF. The genes are TRBV4-1 and TRBJ2-2, with 9 bases fitting TRBD2. Germline CDR1 MGHRA, CDR2 YSYEKL. Unmatched junction bases numbered 0, after V lost 0 bases and J lost 4 bases. The CDR3 has 15 amino acids.

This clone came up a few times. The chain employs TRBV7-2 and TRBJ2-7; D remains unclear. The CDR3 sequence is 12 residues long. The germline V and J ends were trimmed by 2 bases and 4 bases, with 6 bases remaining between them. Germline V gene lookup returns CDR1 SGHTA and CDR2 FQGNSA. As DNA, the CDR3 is TGTGCCAGCAGCTTACCTAGATACGAGCAGTACTTC. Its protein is CASSLPRYEQYF.

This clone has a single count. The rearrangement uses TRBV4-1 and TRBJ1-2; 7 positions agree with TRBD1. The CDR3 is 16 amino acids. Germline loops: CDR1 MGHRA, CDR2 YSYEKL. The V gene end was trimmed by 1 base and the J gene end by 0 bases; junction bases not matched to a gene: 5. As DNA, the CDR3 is TGCGCCAGCAGCCAAGTCGGGACAGAAGCTAACTATGGCTACACCTTC. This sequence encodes CASSQVGTEANYGYTF.

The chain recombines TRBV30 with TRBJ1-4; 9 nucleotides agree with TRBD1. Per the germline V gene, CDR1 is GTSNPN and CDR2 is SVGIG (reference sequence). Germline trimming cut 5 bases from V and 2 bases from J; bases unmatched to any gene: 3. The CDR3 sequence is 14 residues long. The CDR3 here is CAWGQGLTNEKLFF. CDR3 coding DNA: TGTGCCTGGGGACAGGGGCTGACTAATGAAAAACTGTTTTTT.

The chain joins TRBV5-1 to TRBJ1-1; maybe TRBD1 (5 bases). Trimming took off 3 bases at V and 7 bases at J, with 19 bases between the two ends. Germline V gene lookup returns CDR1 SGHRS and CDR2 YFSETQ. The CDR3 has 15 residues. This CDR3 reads CASSSVTGEIGEAFF. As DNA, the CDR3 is TGCGCCAGCAGCTCCGTCACGGGGGAGATCGGTGAAGCTTTCTTT.

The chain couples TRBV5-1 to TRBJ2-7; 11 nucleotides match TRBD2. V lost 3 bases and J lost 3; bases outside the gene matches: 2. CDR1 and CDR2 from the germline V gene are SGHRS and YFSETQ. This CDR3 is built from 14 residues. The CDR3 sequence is CASSSGTSGYEQYF. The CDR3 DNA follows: TGCGCCAGCAGCTCCGGGACTAGCGGCTACGAGCAGTACTTC.

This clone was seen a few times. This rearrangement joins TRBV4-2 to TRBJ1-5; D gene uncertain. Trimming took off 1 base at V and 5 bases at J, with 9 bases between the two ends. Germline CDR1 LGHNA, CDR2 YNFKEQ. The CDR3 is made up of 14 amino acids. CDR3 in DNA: TGTGCCAGCAGCCAAGTCGGAGGAGATCAGCCCCAGCATTTT. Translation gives CASSQVGGDQPQHF.

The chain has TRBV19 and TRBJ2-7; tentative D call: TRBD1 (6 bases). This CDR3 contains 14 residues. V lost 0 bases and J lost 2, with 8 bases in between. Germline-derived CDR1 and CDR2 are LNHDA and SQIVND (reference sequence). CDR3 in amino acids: CASSIDRGAYEQYF. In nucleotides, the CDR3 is TGTGCCAGTAGTATAGACAGGGGAGCCTACGAGCAGTACTTC.

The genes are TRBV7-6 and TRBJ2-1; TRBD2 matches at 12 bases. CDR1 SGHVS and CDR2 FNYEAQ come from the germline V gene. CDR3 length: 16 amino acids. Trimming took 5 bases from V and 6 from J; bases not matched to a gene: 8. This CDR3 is CASSPQLAGGGNEQFF. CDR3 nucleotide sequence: TGTGCCAGCAGCCCCCAACTAGCGGGAGGCGGCAATGAGCAGTTCTTC.

The CDR3 here is CASSTWGGQETQYF. The DNA for the CDR3 is TGTGCCAGCAGCACTTGGGGCGGTCAAGAGACCCAGTACTTC. The chain uses TRBV9 and TRBJ2-5, with D perhaps TRBD1 (5 bases). V was shortened by 4 bases and J by 2 bases, with 12 bases between the two germline ends. The CDR3 length is 14 residues. In germline, CDR1 is SGDLS, CDR2 YYNGEE.